This T cell receptor (beta chain) was identified during a study of T cells in Graves' hyperthyroidism and ophthalmopathy. This clonotype was detected ten times or more. Its antigen remains unknown. Looked up from germline, CDR1 is SEHNR and CDR2 is FQNEAQ (reference sequence). This CDR3 comprises 15 residues. The V end lost 5 bases, the J end lost 4 bases, and 17 bases lay between the germline ends. Study-wide findings and caveats: In blood, most of the thyroid clonotypes expanded above 0.001 were also present.

It was RNA transcripts that yielded the amplified TCR beta CDR3 regions. During a first-round RT-PCR of the TCR CDR3, the HTBI primer set was used. TCRdb independently ran MiXCR on the multiplex PCR reads; one entry per CDR3 protein. The data show more than 550,000 distinct CDR3 sequences, roughly 17% seen once. Sequenced: blood. V usage is TRBV7-9 and J usage is TRBJ1-1; no definite D call. This TCR came from a man in his fifties or sixties with Graves' hyperthyroidism. In DNA form, the CDR3 reads TGTGCCAGCAGCGACAAGACGGGAGCGGGCACTGAAGCTTTCTTT. The encoded protein is CASSDKTGAGTEAFF. The entire variable domain, with the rest obtained from reference TRBV7-9 and TRBJ1-1, is as follows: DTGVSQNPRHKITKRGQNVTFRCDPISEHNRLYWYRQTLGQGPEFLTYFQNEAQLEKSRLLSDRFSAERPKGSFSTLEIQRTEQGDSAMYLCASSDKTGAGTEAFFGQGTRLTVV.